This section outlines one T cell receptor beta chain sequence together with its context. This clonotype was counted between two and nine times. This clone's antigen is unknown. No much larger clone exists at a distance of one base, and base qualities are not known. The donors were 40 or so Caucasian individuals from Russia, aged roughly 6 to 90 years, who were systemically healthy. Approximately 10 milliliters of peripheral blood were collected from each donor into EDTA-treated Vacutainer tubes. PBMCs were isolated by Ficoll-Paque density-gradient centrifugation, with at least 7 million obtained per sample. Trizol reagent was used to extract total RNA from PBMCs, with at least 6 micrograms per sample. Naive CD45RAhigh/CD27high T cell percentages were measured by flow cytometry on a PBMC aliquot from every donor. This entry comes from a study of blood T cells in healthy people across ages (dated by TCRdb to between 2014 and 2017). With regard to the full study: In model experiments, roughly one uniquely barcoded TCR beta cDNA molecule per two T cells was captured by template switching. Using the same blood draw, the study looked at two additional independent replicas of 1 million unique cDNA reads for two donors, one aged 18 to 30 and the other aged 80 or older. To track age-related changes in TCR beta repertoire diversity, the study relied on deep sequencing normalized with unique cDNA molecular identifiers. Four age groups were formed from the donors: young (average approximately 17 years), middle-aged (approximately 40), aged (around 62) and long-lived (roughly 88). Donors of different ages were randomly distributed across sequencing lanes to avoid experimental bias. Beyond this particular receptor, the publication reports: Estimates of total diversity from one million sequenced T cells were regarded as lower bounds and underestimates. The percentage of naive T cells measured by flow cytometry correlated strongly with observed TCR beta diversity. Because donor CMV infection status was unknown, age-related changes in expanded clonotypes were potentially confounded. Compared with the aged group, the long-lived group had more naive CD4+ T cells, fewer expanded clones and increased TCR diversity, suggesting age selection. Because profiling used bulk unsorted PBMCs, naive and antigen-experienced compartments could not be compared conclusively. As age increased, observed TCR beta diversity per million T cells dropped in a roughly linear way, and a significant reduction was already evident by age 40.

CDR1 is given as LGHNA and CDR2 as YNFKEQ, both from the germline V gene. The CDR3 contains 15 residues, cysteine and phenylalanine counted. Just the 45-base CDR3 DNA is kept, in frame starting at base 1. Relative to germline, V is 0 bases shorter and J is 2 bases shorter, with 10 bases between their ends. The library was built by means of 5' RACE. Sequencing took place on an Illumina HiSeq 2500. A second PCR of about 7 to 12 cycles was performed with a sample-barcoded 5' primer and a J-beta primer mix. Each TCR beta cDNA molecule received a unique molecular identifier from a template-switch 5' adaptor carrying 12 random nucleotides. At least 2.5 million CDR3-containing paired-end reads were obtained from each sample. All of the RNA was converted into first-strand cDNA using the Mint cDNA synthesis kit, with a TRBC-specific oligonucleotide serving as the primer. Following uracil-DNA glycosylase treatment, all cDNA underwent a first 18-cycle PCR with the universal primers M1SS and BC2_uni_R. The authors processed their data as follows. Normalization of each sample was performed by random selection of 1 million high-quality reads, each carrying a distinct molecular identifier. Instead of being binned into consensus sequences, reads with shared molecular identifiers were discarded. CDR3 identification, clonotype clustering and error correction used MiTCR with a Q25 quality threshold and the strictest error-elimination algorithm. A nonparametric unseen species model with Euler transformation was used to estimate a lower bound on total TCR beta diversity. The raw public reads went through TCRdb reprocessing: fastp at Q25, MiXCR clone calling, in-frame beta chains kept. Merged by CDR3 protein, the rows form single entries marked with the most common genes and DNA. What appears here as the V and J calls and clone size reflects TCRdb's work, not the paper's. The sample contains fewer than 1.5 million distinct CDR3 sequences, about 40% of them found a single time. The ten largest clones take up roughly 7.9% of the sample.

The sequence links TRBV4-2 to TRBJ1-2; no D gene call is confident. The specimen sequenced was blood. The TCR originated in a woman aged 18-30 years in good health. CDR3 loop: CASSQESGMNYGYTF. The nucleotide sequence is TGTGCCAGCAGCCAAGAATCGGGCATGAACTATGGCTACACCTTC.